Only one count was recorded for the clone carrying this T cell receptor beta chain. Compared with germline, one end of the junction differs, possibly owing to a read error. CDR3 size: 13 residues. Looked up from germline, CDR1 is SGDLS and CDR2 is YYNGEE. The data originate from a study of T cell changes during pregnancy in multiple sclerosis. The table came from immunoSEQ multiplex PCR; TCRdb's copy has only in-frame clones and leaves some out. Among about 36,000 clones listed, about 92% were seen once. The clonotype was recovered from a female donor with multiple sclerosis, enrolled in a pregnancy study. The sequenced sample was CD4+ T cells from peripheral blood mononuclear cells, obtained in the first trimester of pregnancy. The rearrangement joins TRBV9 to TRBJ2-7, with 7 bases fitting TRBD1. Written as DNA, the CDR3 is TGTACCAGCAGCGCAATAGACAGGGATGAGCAGTACTTC. This encodes CTSSAIDRDEQYF.